One sample yielded the 20 T cell receptor beta chains listed below, sequenced in a study of cytomegalovirus exposure and HLA in healthy donors. PCR primers comprised 60 Vbeta and 13 Jbeta primers. Profiling relied on immunoSEQ multiplex PCR, and the TCRdb table lists in-frame clones only, not all of them. The sample records over 150,000 clones, roughly 80% being singletons. Source material: PBMCs. All receptors come from a woman aged 45-60 years in good health and CMV-seropositive.

The chain couples TRBV15 to TRBJ1-2; D is unclear. V dropped 1 base and J dropped 3 bases, with 6 bases sitting between them. This CDR3 has 13 amino acids. Looked up from germline, CDR1 is LNHNV and CDR2 is YYDKDF (reference sequence). CDR3 sequence: CATSRGADYGYTF. The CDR3 DNA reads TGTGCCACCAGCAGAGGGGCCGACTATGGCTACACCTTC.

The chain uses TRBV5-1 and TRBJ1-1; D remains unclear. There are 15 residues in the CDR3. The V end was cut by 0 bases, the J end by 1 base, with 10 bases between. From germline, CDR1 is SGHRS and CDR2 YFSETQ. CDR3 in amino acids: CASSLGGSGNTEAFF. In DNA, the CDR3 is TGCGCCAGCAGCTTGGGTGGGAGCGGGAACACTGAAGCTTTCTTT.

CDR3 loop: CASSLPDSYYEQYF. The CDR3, as DNA: TGTGCCAGCAGCTTACCGGACAGTTACTACGAGCAGTACTTC. This chain connects TRBV5-8 to TRBJ2-7; tentatively, D is TRBD1 (6 bases). The germline V gene has CDR1 SGHTS and CDR2 YDEGEE. The CDR3 consists of 14 residues. Between the trimmed V and J ends, which lost 2 bases and 3 bases, there was a span of 12 bases.

V usage is TRBV6-1 and J usage is TRBJ2-7; 9 nucleotides match TRBD1. Losses at the gene ends were 11 bases for V and 6 bases for J; bases not matched to a gene: 8. Germline loops: CDR1 MNHNS, CDR2 SASEGT. This CDR3 has 12 residues. The CDR3 region has the DNA TGTGCCGGCGGGACAGGGTCGCGCGAGCAGTACTTC. Protein: CAGGTGSREQYF.

The gene calls are TRBV11-2 and TRBJ2-1, with D perhaps TRBD1 (7 bases). Germline lookup yields CDR1 SGHAT and CDR2 FQNNGV. This CDR3 region has 15 residues. Between the trimmed V and J ends, which lost 3 bases and 7 bases, there was a span of 16 bases. The CDR3 loop is CASSFWRGPENEQFF. The CDR3 DNA reads TGTGCCAGCAGCTTTTGGAGGGGGCCCGAGAATGAGCAGTTCTTC. The full variable domain, with the rest looked up from reference TRBV11-2 and TRBJ2-1, is EAGVAQSPRYKIIEKRQSVAFWCNPISGHATLYWYQQILGQGPKLLIQFQNNGVVDDSQLPKDRFSAERLKGVDSTLKIQPAKLEDSAVYLCASSFWRGPENEQFFGPGTRLTVL.

The rearrangement uses TRBV6-5 and TRBJ1-1; 8 bases map to TRBD1. Trimming took 6 bases from V and 4 from J; bases not matched to a gene: 10. The CDR3 is 15 amino acids. Germline CDR1 is MNHEY and CDR2 is SVGAGI. The CDR3 reads CASSGRTGGSTEAFF. The DNA for the CDR3 is TGTGCCAGCAGCGGGCGAACAGGGGGGAGCACTGAAGCTTTCTTT.

The chain carries TRBV19 and TRBJ1-2, with D possibly matching TRBD1 (5 bases). The CDR3 is 14 amino acids. CDR1 is LNHDA, CDR2 SQIVND, per germline (reference sequence). V gave up 7 bases and J gave up 6 bases, with 18 bases separating them. CDR3 in amino acids: CASTSNGPGNGYTF. The DNA for the CDR3 is TGTGCCAGTACCTCAAATGGGCCAGGGAATGGCTACACCTTC.

The chain employs TRBV5-4 and TRBJ2-7; D might be TRBD2 (5 bases). The V gene lost 2 bases and the J gene lost 5 bases, with 8 bases spanning the gap. Germline V gives CDR1 SGHNT, CDR2 YYREEE (reference sequence). The CDR3 has 12 amino acids. The CDR3 coding sequence is TGTGCCAGCAGCTTAGAGGGCGACGAGCAGTACTTC. Protein sequence: CASSLEGDEQYF.

This clone appeared a few times. This chain's CDR3 is CASSLGTGIGDSPLHF. The CDR3 bases are TGTGCCAGCAGCTTGGGGACAGGGATTGGGGATTCACCCCTCCACTTT. The chain recombines TRBV5-5 with TRBJ1-6; 8 bases map to TRBD1. After removal of 0 bases from V and 8 bases from J, the junction contained 7 bases not matched to a gene. This CDR3 has 16 amino acids. Germline CDR1 and CDR2: SGHKS and YYEKEE (reference sequence).

This rearrangement joins TRBV5-4 to TRBJ2-3, with D unresolved. Trimming shortened V by 0 bases and J by 6 bases, and 5 bases separated the two germline ends. Germline values: CDR1 SGHNT, CDR2 YYREEE (reference sequence). The CDR3 is made up of 12 amino acids. The CDR3: CASSLEADTQYF. CDR3 coding DNA: TGTGCCAGCAGCTTGGAAGCTGATACGCAGTATTTT.

The rearrangement links TRBV6-5 to TRBJ1-2; D unresolved. The CDR3 totals 15 residues. Trimming took 4 bases from V and 0 from J, leaving 12 bases between them. The germline gives CDR1 MNHEY, CDR2 SVGAGI. This chain's CDR3 is CASSSWASTNYGYTF. The CDR3 nucleotides read TGTGCCAGCAGTTCCTGGGCCTCCACTAACTATGGCTACACCTTC.

This chain links TRBV2 with TRBJ2-5; perhaps TRBD2 as D (5 bases). This CDR3 is built from 16 residues. Germline-derived CDR1 and CDR2 are SNHLY and FYNNEI. Trimming took off 2 bases at V and 4 bases at J, with 17 bases between the two ends. The CDR3 sequence: CASSEPRLPPSETQYF. The CDR3 coding sequence is TGTGCCAGCAGTGAACCCCGACTACCCCCCTCAGAGACCCAGTACTTC.

This clone was seen once. The chain combines TRBV27 with TRBJ2-3; 12 bases line up with TRBD2. There are 17 residues in the CDR3. CDR1 and CDR2 from the germline V gene are MNHEY and SMNVEV (reference sequence). V was pared by 4 bases and J by 2 bases, with 7 bases of the junction left unmatched. The CDR3 region has the DNA TGTGCCAGCAGTTCCCGACTAGCGGGGGCCCCCACAGATACGCAGTATTTT. Encoded protein: CASSSRLAGAPTDTQYF.

This clone was observed a handful of times. The gene calls are TRBV7-8 and TRBJ2-5; 7 nucleotides match TRBD1. The CDR3 contains 13 residues. The J segment lost 5 bases and the V segment lost 5 bases, leaving 5 bases of the junction unmatched. CDR1 is SGHVS, CDR2 FQNEAQ, per germline. DNA of the CDR3: TGTGCCAGCAGCCAACAGGGGCTTGAGACCCAGTACTTC. Translation gives CASSQQGLETQYF.

The chain has TRBV4-1 and TRBJ1-1; D is perhaps TRBD1 (5 bases). This CDR3 is built from 15 residues. V was trimmed by 4 bases and J by 2 bases, leaving 14 bases between them. The V gene's germline CDR1 is MGHRA and CDR2 YSYEKL. CDR3 amino acids: CASSPGRGQNTEAFF. The DNA for the CDR3 is TGCGCCAGCAGCCCAGGGAGGGGCCAAAACACTGAAGCTTTCTTT.

The chain recombines TRBV6-5 with TRBJ1-1; TRBD1 agrees at 9 bases. CDR1 and CDR2 (germline): MNHEY, SVGAGI. After removal of 5 bases from V and 1 base from J, the junction contained 5 bases not matched to a gene. The CDR3 is 15 amino acids. CDR3 nucleotide sequence: TGTGCCAGCAGTCCTACGGACAGGGGGAACACTGAAGCTTTCTTT. It specifies CASSPTDRGNTEAFF.

This clone has a single count. The chain links TRBV4-1 to TRBJ2-5, with 7 bases aligning to TRBD2. CDR1 is MGHRA and CDR2 is YSYEKL in the germline V gene. The CDR3 totals 16 residues. V shed 0 bases, J shed 6 bases, and the junction held 10 bases outside the gene matches. CDR3 region: CASSQETGLTGKTQYF. CDR3 coding DNA: TGCGCCAGCAGCCAAGAAACGGGACTAACCGGGAAGACCCAGTACTTC.

The rearrangement links TRBV7-9 to TRBJ1-3; possible D gene TRBD1, 6 bases. Germline CDR1 reads SEHNR; CDR2 reads FQNEAQ (reference sequence). Trimming stripped 3 bases from V and 4 bases from J, with 13 bases between. This CDR3 contains 15 residues. CDR3 DNA: TGTGCCAGCAGCTTCAAACAGGGATCGGGAAACACCATATATTTT. Translated: CASSFKQGSGNTIYF.

The rearrangement joins TRBV21-1 to TRBJ1-5; the table assigns TRBD1, which was not confirmed against the DNA. TRBV21-1 is a recognized pseudogene. The CDR3 contains 15 residues. The CDR3, as DNA: TGTGCCAGCAGCAGTACAGGGCTCAGCAATCAGCCCCAGCATTTT. Its protein is CASSSTGLSNQPQHF.

The rearrangement links TRBV2 to TRBJ2-5; TRBD2 matches at 9 bases. With the DNA end fitting TRBJ2-7 better, the J assignment may be wrong. CDR3 length equals 16 residues. CDR1 is SNHLY, CDR2 FYNNEI, per germline. CDR3 DNA: TGTGCCAGCAGTGGGCCCCGCGGGGGGGCTGTTTACGAGCAGTACTTC. Encoded protein: CASSGPRGGAVYEQYF.